This TCR beta chain was documented in a study of graft-versus-host responses after intestinal transplantation. About the research overall: Transplantation in recipients was multivisceral, liver-intestinal, or isolated intestinal. Every recipient underwent anti-thymocyte globulin induction, then tacrolimus and steroids for three to four years.

Only in-frame clones appear in the TCRdb table, and some are missing; sequencing was by immunoSEQ multiplex PCR. The table lists approximately 130,000 clones, roughly nine tenths of them singletons. Study-level points and caveats: In patients with graft-donor T cell macrochimerism, allograft graft-versus-host to host-versus-graft clonal ratios were high.

The CDR3 consists of 14 residues. The trim removed 4 bases at V and 8 bases at J, leaving 8 bases unmatched. CDR1 and CDR2 (germline): SGHAT, FQNNGV. As for this clone: Its antigen is still unknown.

The sequencing used unstimulated CD4+ T cells sorted from spleen or lymph node cells, collected before intestinal transplant. The TCR comes from a human donor who received an intestinal transplant. This chain joins TRBV11-2 and TRBJ2-1; TRBD1 aligns across 7 bases. This chain's CDR3 is CASSYRDSWDEQFF. For the CDR3, the DNA is TGTGCCAGCAGCTACCGGGACAGTTGGGATGAGCAGTTCTTC.